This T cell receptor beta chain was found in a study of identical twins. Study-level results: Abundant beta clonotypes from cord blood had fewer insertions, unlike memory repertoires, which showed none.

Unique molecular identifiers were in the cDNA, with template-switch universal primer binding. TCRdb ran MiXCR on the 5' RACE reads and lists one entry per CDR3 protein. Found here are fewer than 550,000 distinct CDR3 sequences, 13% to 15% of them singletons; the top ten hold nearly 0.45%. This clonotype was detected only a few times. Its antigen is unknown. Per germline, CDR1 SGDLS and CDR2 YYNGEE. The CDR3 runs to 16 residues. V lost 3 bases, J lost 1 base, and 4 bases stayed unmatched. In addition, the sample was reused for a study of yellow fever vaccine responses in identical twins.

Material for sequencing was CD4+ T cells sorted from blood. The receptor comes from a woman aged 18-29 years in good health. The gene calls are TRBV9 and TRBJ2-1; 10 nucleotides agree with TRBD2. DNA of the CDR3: TGTGCCAGCAGCGATCTAGCGGGAGTTTCCTACAATGAGCAGTTCTTC. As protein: CASSDLAGVSYNEQFF.